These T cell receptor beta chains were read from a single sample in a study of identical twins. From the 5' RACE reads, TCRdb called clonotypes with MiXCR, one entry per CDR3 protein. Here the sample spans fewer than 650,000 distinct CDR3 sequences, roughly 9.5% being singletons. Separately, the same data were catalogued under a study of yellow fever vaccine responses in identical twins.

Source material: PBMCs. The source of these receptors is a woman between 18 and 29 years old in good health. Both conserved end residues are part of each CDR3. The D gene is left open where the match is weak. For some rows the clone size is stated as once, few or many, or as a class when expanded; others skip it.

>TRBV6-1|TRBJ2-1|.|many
CASSPRDGIYNEQFF
TGTGCCAGCAGTCCCCGGGACGGAATTTACAATGAGCAGTTCTTC
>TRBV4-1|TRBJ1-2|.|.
CASSPPHLGGYTF
TGCGCCAGCAGCCCACCTCACCTCGGGGGCTACACCTTC
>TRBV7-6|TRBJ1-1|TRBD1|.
CASSLAGRGNSMNTEAFF
TGTGCCAGCAGCTTAGCGGGCAGGGGGAACTCAATGAACACTGAAGCTTTCTTT
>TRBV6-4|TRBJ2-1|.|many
CASSDGASSYNEQFF
TGTGCCAGCAGTGACGGTGCCAGCTCCTACAATGAGCAGTTCTTC
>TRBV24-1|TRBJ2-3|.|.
CATSDLDFTDTQYF
TGTGCCACCAGTGATTTAGACTTCACAGATACGCAGTATTTT
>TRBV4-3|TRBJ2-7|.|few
CASSQDRQGLYEQYF
TGCGCCAGCAGCCAAGACCGACAGGGACTCTACGAGCAGTACTTC
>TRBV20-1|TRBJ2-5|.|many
CSARMPDRETQYF
TGCAGTGCTAGAATGCCAGATAGGGAGACCCAGTACTTC
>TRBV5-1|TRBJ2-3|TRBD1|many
CASSSGTGVAVDTQYF
TGCGCCAGCAGCTCTGGGACAGGGGTAGCAGTGGATACGCAGTATTTT
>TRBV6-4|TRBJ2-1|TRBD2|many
CASSDSRLADSREQFF
TGTGCCAGCAGTGACTCGAGACTAGCGGATTCGAGAGAGCAGTTCTTC
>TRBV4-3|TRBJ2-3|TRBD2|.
CASSQAAGGASTDTQYF
TGCGCCAGCAGCCAAGCGGCGGGAGGGGCTAGCACAGATACGCAGTATTTT
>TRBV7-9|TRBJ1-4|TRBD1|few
CASSPQGADEKLFF
TGTGCCAGCAGCCCACAGGGGGCTGACGAAAAACTGTTTTTT
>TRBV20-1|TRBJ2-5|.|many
CSASKQETQYF
TGCAGTGCTTCGAAACAAGAGACCCAGTACTTC
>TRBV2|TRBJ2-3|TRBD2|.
CASSSSGTSGRGGDTQYF
TGTGCCAGCAGTTCATCCGGGACTAGCGGGAGGGGTGGAGATACGCAGTATTTT
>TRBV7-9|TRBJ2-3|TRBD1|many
CASSSTGTDIRDTQYF
TGTGCCAGCAGCTCAACCGGGACAGACATTCGAGATACGCAGTATTTT
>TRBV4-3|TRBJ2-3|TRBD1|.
CASSHRDRGADTQYF
TGCGCCAGCAGCCACCGGGACAGGGGCGCAGATACGCAGTATTTT